This TCR beta chain was sequenced during a study of T cells in localized non-small cell lung cancer. Here immunoSEQ multiplex PCR was the method, and the copy in TCRdb shows in-frame clones only, minus some. The table has 1,300 or so clones, roughly 36% seen once. This clone was counted between two and nine times. This material consisted of lung tumor tissue, taken before any cancer treatment. This TCR was sampled from a male donor aged 60 or over with stage II squamous cell lung carcinoma.

Here the CDR3 DNA reads TGTGCCGTAGGGGGCGGTAATTCTCGCAATCAGCCCCAGCATTTT. Protein sequence: CAVGGGNSRNQPQHF. This sequence joins TRBV6-8 and TRBJ1-5; 7 positions match TRBD1. The CDR3 contains 15 residues. Trimming removed 11 bases from V and 2 bases from J; junction bases left unmatched: 12. Germline assignment: CDR1 MNHGY and CDR2 SAAAGT.